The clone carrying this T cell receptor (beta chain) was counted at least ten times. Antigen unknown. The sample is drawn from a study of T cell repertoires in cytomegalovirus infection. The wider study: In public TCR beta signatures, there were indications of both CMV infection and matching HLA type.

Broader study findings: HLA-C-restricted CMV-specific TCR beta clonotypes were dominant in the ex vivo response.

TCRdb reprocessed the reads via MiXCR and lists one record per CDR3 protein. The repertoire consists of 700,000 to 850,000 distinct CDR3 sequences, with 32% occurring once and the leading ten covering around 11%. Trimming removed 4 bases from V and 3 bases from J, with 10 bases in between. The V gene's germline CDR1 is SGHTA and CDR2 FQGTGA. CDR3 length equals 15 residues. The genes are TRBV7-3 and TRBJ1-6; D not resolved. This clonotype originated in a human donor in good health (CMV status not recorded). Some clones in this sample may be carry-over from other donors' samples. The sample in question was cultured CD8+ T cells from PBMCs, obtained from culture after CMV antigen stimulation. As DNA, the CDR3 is TGTGCCAGCAGCTCCGACCGGGACTATAATTCACCCCTCCACTTT. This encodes CASSSDRDYNSPLHF.